A selection of T cell receptor beta chains follows, all from one sample in a study of graft-versus-host responses after intestinal transplantation. The protocol was immunoSEQ multiplex PCR, while the TCRdb copy is restricted to in-frame clones and leaves out a portion. The sample shows 9,700 or so clones, under 85% of them seen only once. Sequenced material: ileum tissue, taken roughly 74 weeks after intestinal transplant. Receptors originate from a human patient who received an intestinal transplant, so some T cells may come from the graft donor. Both conserved end residues are part of each CDR3. D genes are given only for firm matches. Expanded clones get a size class; other rows say once, few or many, or leave the size out.

V	size	D	J	CDR3	DNA
TRBV6-1	NA	TRBD1	TRBJ1-2	CASRTGVLNYGYTF	TGTGCCAGCAGGACAGGGGTTCTAAACTATGGCTACACCTTC
TRBV5-1	NA	NA	TRBJ1-4	CASRTQPGFANEKLFF	TGCGCCAGCCGTACACAACCGGGATTCGCAAATGAAAAACTGTTTTTT
TRBV5-6	NA	TRBD1	TRBJ1-6	CASSSRRDRVSLGNSPLHF	TGTGCCAGCAGCTCGAGGAGGGACAGGGTTAGTTTGGGTAATTCACCCCTCCACTTT
TRBV7-2	NA	NA	TRBJ2-7	CASSLSRYEQYF	TGTGCCAGCAGCTTAAGTAGGTACGAGCAGTACTTC
TRBV29-1	NA	NA	TRBJ1-2	CSVEYSRGLGYGYTF	TGCAGCGTTGAATACTCCAGGGGCCTAGGCTATGGCTACACCTTC
TRBV7-9	NA	NA	TRBJ1-2	CASSLETYGYTF	TGTGCCAGCAGCTTAGAGACCTATGGCTACACCTTC
TRBV30	NA	NA	TRBJ1-5	CAWRQGGSNQPQHF	TGTGCCTGGAGGCAGGGAGGTAGCAATCAGCCCCAGCATTTT
TRBV6-5	NA	TRBD1	TRBJ1-1	CASSPRTGANTEAFF	TGTGCCAGCAGTCCCCGGACAGGGGCCAACACTGAAGCTTTCTTT
TRBV5-1	NA	TRBD1	TRBJ2-1	CASRQGLGEQFF	TGCGCCAGCAGACAGGGGCTAGGTGAGCAGTTCTTC
TRBV29-1	NA	TRBD1	TRBJ2-5	CSAGQAQETQYF	TGCAGCGCCGGACAGGCCCAAGAGACCCAGTACTTC
TRBV7-2	NA	NA	TRBJ2-7	CASSLAFSGGYYEQYF	TGTGCCAGCAGCTTAGCGTTCTCGGGGGGCTACTACGAGCAGTACTTC
TRBV6-5	NA	NA	TRBJ2-1	CASSYSRGPYNEQFF	TGTGCCAGCAGTTACTCCAGGGGACCCTACAATGAGCAGTTCTTC
TRBV2	NA	NA	TRBJ2-3	CANSLSTDTQYF	TGTGCCAACAGCTTAAGCACAGATACGCAGTATTTT
TRBV2	NA	TRBD1	TRBJ1-2	CASSESTGGEYGYTF	TGTGCCAGCAGTGAGTCGACAGGGGGCGAATATGGCTACACCTTC
TRBV6-5	NA	NA	TRBJ2-7	CASSYGGGIYEQYF	TGTGCCAGCAGTTACGGTGGAGGGATCTACGAGCAGTACTTC
TRBV27	NA	NA	TRBJ1-2	CASTPFGGRGGYTF	TGTGCCAGCACCCCCTTTGGGGGGCGGGGTGGCTACACCTTC
TRBV5-8	NA	NA	TRBJ2-7	CASSLGFFADSSYGQYF	TGTGCCAGCAGCTTGGGGTTTTTTGCTGACAGCTCCTACGGGCAGTACTTC
TRBV7-8	once	NA	TRBJ2-2	CASSFLASDSPNTGELFF	TGTGCCAGCAGCTTCCTCGCCTCGGACTCCCCGAACACCGGGGAGCTGTTTTTT
TRBV12-2	few	NA	TRBJ2-1	CASRLALTGGNEQFF	TGTGCAAGTCGCTTAGCGCTGACAGGGGGCAATGAGCAGTTCTTC
TRBV4-1	NA	TRBD1	TRBJ2-7	CASSRGTADSYEQYF	TGCGCCAGCAGCCGTGGGACAGCTGACTCCTACGAGCAGTACTTC
TRBV2	NA	TRBD2	TRBJ2-6	CASSKTGLANGANVLTF	TGTGCCAGCAGTAAAACTGGACTAGCGAATGGGGCCAACGTCCTGACTTTC
TRBV6-1	few	NA	TRBJ1-2	CASNPIGSGSYGYTF	TGTGCCAGCAACCCCATCGGGTCAGGTTCCTATGGCTACACCTTC
TRBV27	NA	TRBD1	TRBJ1-2	CASSLRQGTGSGYTF	TGTGCCAGCAGTTTACGCCAAGGGACAGGGAGTGGCTACACCTTC
TRBV10-2	few	NA	TRBJ1-5	CASSTPDRQPQHF	TGCGCCAGCAGTACCCCCGACCGGCAGCCCCAGCATTTT
TRBV6-1	once	TRBD1	TRBJ2-2	CASSEGGGTGKGELFF	TGTGCCAGCAGTGAAGGGGGCGGGACAGGGAAGGGGGAGCTGTTTTTT
TRBV27	NA	NA	TRBJ2-6	CASSHLLTVSGANVLTF	TGTGCCAGCAGTCACTTACTTACAGTCTCTGGGGCCAACGTCCTGACTTTC
TRBV11-2	NA	TRBD1	TRBJ1-1	CASSRTDRADTEAFF	TGTGCCAGCAGCCGCACGGACAGGGCCGACACTGAAGCTTTCTTT
TRBV6-6	NA	NA	TRBJ1-1	CASSYINLNTEAFF	TGTGCCAGCAGTTATATAAACTTGAACACTGAAGCTTTCTTT
TRBV10-2	NA	NA	TRBJ2-7	CASSESGGVEQYF	TGCGCCAGCAGTGAGTCCGGAGGTGTCGAGCAGTACTTC